These T cell receptor beta chains were read from a single sample in a study of blood T cell repertoires in COVID-19. TCRdb's copy holds only in-frame clones and misses some; the assay was immunoSEQ multiplex PCR. The sample shows fewer than 200,000 clones, roughly 85% of them seen only once. Sequencing was performed on PBMCs or T cells enriched from blood (not recorded which). All receptors come from a woman aged 45-65 years who had recovered from COVID-19. CDR3s include the opening cysteine and the closing phenylalanine or tryptophan. D genes are given only for firm matches. Expanded clones are given a class, and other clones once, few, many or no size at all.

clone_size: NA
d_call: NA
j_call: TRBJ2-1
cdr3_length: 17
v_call: TRBV5-1
cdr3_nt: TGCGCCAGCAGCTTGGCCCGGGTGAGCGGAACCTACAATGAGCAGTTCTTC
cdr3_aa: CASSLARVSGTYNEQFF

clone_size: NA
d_call: NA
j_call: TRBJ1-6
cdr3_length: 16
v_call: TRBV5-4
cdr3_nt: TGTGCCAGCAGGAGTCGGGGGAGCTCCTATAATTCACCCCTCCACTTT
cdr3_aa: CASRSRGSSYNSPLHF

clone_size: NA
d_call: TRBD1
j_call: TRBJ2-5
cdr3_length: 15
v_call: TRBV13
cdr3_nt: TGTGCCAGCAGCCCGGGGACAGGGCGACGAGAGACCCAGTACTTC
cdr3_aa: CASSPGTGRRETQYF

clone_size: NA
d_call: NA
j_call: TRBJ1-1
cdr3_length: 11
v_call: TRBV11-3
cdr3_nt: TGTGCCAGGAGGGTCGACACTGAAGCTTTCTTT
cdr3_aa: CARRVDTEAFF

clone_size: NA
d_call: TRBD1
j_call: TRBJ2-3
cdr3_length: 19
v_call: TRBV5-4
cdr3_nt: TGTGCCAGCAGCTTAGGGGGGCAGGGGGCGAGTTTTAACACAGATACGCAGTATTTT
cdr3_aa: CASSLGGQGASFNTDTQYF

clone_size: NA
d_call: NA
j_call: TRBJ2-1
cdr3_length: 15
v_call: TRBV9
cdr3_nt: TGTGCCAGCAGCGTAGGAGGGACCAGGGGTGTCGAGCAGTTCTTC
cdr3_aa: CASSVGGTRGVEQFF

clone_size: NA
d_call: TRBD1
j_call: TRBJ2-2
cdr3_length: 17
v_call: TRBV4-2
cdr3_nt: TGTGCCAGCAGCCGCCATTCAGGGGGCAGGGACACCGGGGAGCTGTTTTTT
cdr3_aa: CASSRHSGGRDTGELFF

clone_size: NA
d_call: NA
j_call: TRBJ1-1
cdr3_length: 15
v_call: TRBV3-1/TRBV3-2
cdr3_nt: TGTGCCAGCAGCCAAGATGGGGGGGCATGGACTGAAGCTTTCTTT
cdr3_aa: CASSQDGGAWTEAFF

clone_size: NA
d_call: TRBD2
j_call: TRBJ2-2
cdr3_length: 16
v_call: TRBV7-9
cdr3_nt: TGTGCCAGCAGCTCTCGGGAGGGAGGCAACACCGGGGAGCTGTTTTTT
cdr3_aa: CASSSREGGNTGELFF

clone_size: NA
d_call: NA
j_call: TRBJ1-6
cdr3_length: 17
v_call: TRBV5-6
cdr3_nt: TGTGCCAGCAGCCCCTCGGGGACAAGCTCCTATAATTCACCCCTCCACTTT
cdr3_aa: CASSPSGTSSYNSPLHF

clone_size: NA
d_call: NA
j_call: TRBJ2-1
cdr3_length: 18
v_call: TRBV28
cdr3_nt: TGTGCCAGCATCCCGGTTGGGCGGGATATAAGCACCTACAATGAGCAGTTCTTC
cdr3_aa: CASIPVGRDISTYNEQFF

clone_size: NA
d_call: NA
j_call: TRBJ1-5
cdr3_length: 16
v_call: TRBV2
cdr3_nt: TGTGCCAGCAGTGAATACTACAGGGTTAGCAATCAGCCCCAGCATTTT
cdr3_aa: CASSEYYRVSNQPQHF

clone_size: NA
d_call: NA
j_call: TRBJ1-4
cdr3_length: 14
v_call: TRBV7-9
cdr3_nt: TGTGCCAGCAGGGGGGAGGCGGCTAATGAAAAACTGTTTTTT
cdr3_aa: CASRGEAANEKLFF

clone_size: NA
d_call: TRBD1
j_call: TRBJ1-2
cdr3_length: 15
v_call: TRBV11-2
cdr3_nt: TGTGCCAGCAGCTCCCGAGACACAGGGGGATTAGGCTACACCTTC
cdr3_aa: CASSSRDTGGLGYTF

clone_size: NA
d_call: NA
j_call: TRBJ1-5
cdr3_length: 14
v_call: TRBV19
cdr3_nt: TGTGCCAGTGCCGGGACTCCCGGCAATCAGCCCCAGCATTTT
cdr3_aa: CASAGTPGNQPQHF

clone_size: NA
d_call: TRBD1
j_call: TRBJ2-3
cdr3_length: 15
v_call: TRBV9
cdr3_nt: TGTGCCAGCAGCGTAGGACAGGGATACACAGATACGCAGTATTTT
cdr3_aa: CASSVGQGYTDTQYF

clone_size: NA
d_call: NA
j_call: TRBJ1-5
cdr3_length: 16
v_call: TRBV14
cdr3_nt: TGTGCCAGCAGCCAGGTTGGGGGACTTAGCAATCAGCCCCAGCATTTT
cdr3_aa: CASSQVGGLSNQPQHF

clone_size: NA
d_call: NA
j_call: TRBJ1-1
cdr3_length: 11
v_call: TRBV5-4
cdr3_nt: TGTGCCAGCAGCTTGCGGGGGGCAGCTTTCTTT
cdr3_aa: CASSLRGAAFF

clone_size: NA
d_call: NA
j_call: TRBJ1-5
cdr3_length: 14
v_call: TRBV19
cdr3_nt: TGTGCCAGTACCCATGGGGGGGCCCATCAGCCCCAGCATTTT
cdr3_aa: CASTHGGAHQPQHF

clone_size: NA
d_call: NA
j_call: TRBJ2-1
cdr3_length: 15
v_call: TRBV5-1
cdr3_nt: TGCGCCAGCAGCTTCGAAACTAGACGGGACAATGAGCAGTTCTTC
cdr3_aa: CASSFETRRDNEQFF

clone_size: NA
d_call: NA
j_call: TRBJ1-3
cdr3_length: 12
v_call: TRBV20-1
cdr3_nt: TGCAGTGCTAGTAACGAACGGGACACCATATATTTT
cdr3_aa: CSASNERDTIYF

clone_size: NA
d_call: TRBD2
j_call: TRBJ2-3
cdr3_length: 16
v_call: TRBV5-8
cdr3_nt: TGTGCCAGCAGCTCGGGACTAGCGGGGGGCTTAGATACGCAGTATTTT
cdr3_aa: CASSSGLAGGLDTQYF

clone_size: NA
d_call: NA
j_call: TRBJ1-1
cdr3_length: 12
v_call: TRBV6-5
cdr3_nt: TGTGCCAGCGCCGGAGGCTTCACTGAAGCTTTCTTT
cdr3_aa: CASAGGFTEAFF

clone_size: NA
d_call: NA
j_call: TRBJ1-5
cdr3_length: 16
v_call: TRBV6-1
cdr3_nt: TGTGCCAGCAGTGAATATGGGGCCGCTAGCAATCAGCCCCAGCATTTT
cdr3_aa: CASSEYGAASNQPQHF

clone_size: once
d_call: TRBD1
j_call: TRBJ2-5
cdr3_length: 17
v_call: TRBV5-5
cdr3_nt: TGTGCCAGCAGCTTAGGGGACAGGGGGCAGTACCAAGAGACCCAGTACTTC
cdr3_aa: CASSLGDRGQYQETQYF

clone_size: NA
d_call: NA
j_call: TRBJ2-2
cdr3_length: 15
v_call: TRBV20-1
cdr3_nt: TGCAGTGCTAGTGCTGGGGGCGCGAACACCGGGGAGCTGTTTTTT
cdr3_aa: CSASAGGANTGELFF

clone_size: once
d_call: TRBD1
j_call: TRBJ1-1
cdr3_length: 14
v_call: TRBV19
cdr3_nt: TGTGCCAGTATTCTGACAGGGAGTAACACTGAAGCTTTCTTT
cdr3_aa: CASILTGSNTEAFF

clone_size: NA
d_call: NA
j_call: TRBJ1-2
cdr3_length: 13
v_call: TRBV6-4
cdr3_nt: TGTGCCAGCAGGGCCCAAGTCTCTGGTGGCTACACCTTC
cdr3_aa: CASRAQVSGGYTF

clone_size: few
d_call: NA
j_call: TRBJ1-2
cdr3_length: 14
v_call: TRBV5-8
cdr3_nt: TGTGCCAGCAGTTTGACAGGACCTAACTATGGCTACACCTTC
cdr3_aa: CASSLTGPNYGYTF

clone_size: NA
d_call: NA
j_call: TRBJ2-5
cdr3_length: 13
v_call: TRBV7-3
cdr3_nt: TGTGCCAGCAGCTTAATCCCTCGGGAGACCCAGTACTTC
cdr3_aa: CASSLIPRETQYF

clone_size: NA
d_call: NA
j_call: TRBJ1-6
cdr3_length: 16
v_call: TRBV9
cdr3_nt: TGTGCCAGCAGCGCCCTCGGGACTTTGGGGAATTCACCCCTCCACTTT
cdr3_aa: CASSALGTLGNSPLHF

clone_size: few
d_call: TRBD1
j_call: TRBJ2-5
cdr3_length: 14
v_call: TRBV5-1
cdr3_nt: TGCGCCAGCAGCATCAGACAGGGGTTAGGGACCCAGTACTTC
cdr3_aa: CASSIRQGLGTQYF

clone_size: NA
d_call: NA
j_call: TRBJ1-5
cdr3_length: 15
v_call: TRBV5-4
cdr3_nt: TGTGCCAGCAGCTCAGGCGGGGCCGGCAATCAGCCCCAGCATTTT
cdr3_aa: CASSSGGAGNQPQHF

clone_size: NA
d_call: NA
j_call: TRBJ1-4
cdr3_length: 14
v_call: TRBV18
cdr3_nt: TGTGCCAGCTCACCAACGGCAACTAATGAAAAACTGTTTTTT
cdr3_aa: CASSPTATNEKLFF

clone_size: NA
d_call: NA
j_call: TRBJ2-6
cdr3_length: 17
v_call: TRBV3-1/TRBV3-2
cdr3_nt: TGTGCCAGCAGCCAAGGGGCATGGATATCTGGGGCCAACGTCCTGACTTTC
cdr3_aa: CASSQGAWISGANVLTF

clone_size: NA
d_call: NA
j_call: TRBJ1-5
cdr3_length: 13
v_call: TRBV10-3
cdr3_nt: TGTGCCATCAGTGAGTCCCTGAATCAGCCCCAGCATTTT
cdr3_aa: CAISESLNQPQHF

clone_size: once
d_call: TRBD2
j_call: TRBJ2-3
cdr3_length: 14
v_call: TRBV3-1/TRBV3-2
cdr3_nt: TGTGCCAGCACCCTGAGCGGGAACACAGATACGCAGTATTTT
cdr3_aa: CASTLSGNTDTQYF

clone_size: few
d_call: NA
j_call: TRBJ1-2
cdr3_length: 13
v_call: TRBV7-2
cdr3_nt: TGTGCCAGCAGCCCGACAGGAGTTTATGGCTACACCTTC
cdr3_aa: CASSPTGVYGYTF

clone_size: NA
d_call: TRBD1
j_call: TRBJ1-2
cdr3_length: 13
v_call: TRBV28
cdr3_nt: TGTGCCAGCAGTTCGGGACAGTCCTATGGCTACACCTTC
cdr3_aa: CASSSGQSYGYTF

clone_size: NA
d_call: TRBD1
j_call: TRBJ1-2
cdr3_length: 14
v_call: TRBV2
cdr3_nt: TGTGCCAGCAGTACGGACAGGGGGTTACGTGGCTACACCTTC
cdr3_aa: CASSTDRGLRGYTF